This TCR beta chain was obtained from a study of spatial heterogeneity in lung cancer. As for this clonotype: This beta chain is off target for a library built for alpha chains, so its abundance means little.

Time point meaning: sample taken at primary tumor resection. Sequencing of whole RNA from tumor, nontumor lung or frozen PBMC involved no sorting. TCRdb reanalysed the 5' RACE reads using MiXCR and keeps one entry per CDR3 protein. The table includes 6,000 to 8,000 distinct CDR3 sequences, around 5% detected once. Germline V gives CDR1 DFQATT, CDR2 SNEGSKA (reference sequence). The CDR3 extends over 15 amino acids. V lost 0 bases, J lost 2 bases, and 4 bases stayed unmatched. The specimen was normal lung tissue next to the tumor, collected at surgery. This receptor was identified in a female donor with early-stage non-small cell lung cancer. The chain employs TRBV20-1 and TRBJ1-3, with TRBD1 matching over 7 bases. The DNA for the CDR3 is TGCAGTGCTAGAGATCCCAGGGGGACTGGAAACACCATATATTTT. Protein product: CSARDPRGTGNTIYF.